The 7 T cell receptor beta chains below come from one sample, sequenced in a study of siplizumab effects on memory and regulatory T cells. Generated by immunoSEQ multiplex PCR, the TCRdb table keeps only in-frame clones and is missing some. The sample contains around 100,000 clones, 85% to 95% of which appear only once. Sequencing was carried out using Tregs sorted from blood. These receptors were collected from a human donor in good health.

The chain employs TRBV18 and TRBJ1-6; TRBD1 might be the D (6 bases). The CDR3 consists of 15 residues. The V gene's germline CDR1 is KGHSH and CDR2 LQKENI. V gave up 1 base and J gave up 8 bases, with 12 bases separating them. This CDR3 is CASSPRTGRDSPLHF. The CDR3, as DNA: TGTGCCAGCTCACCACGCACAGGGCGGGATTCACCCCTCCACTTT.

CDR3 coding DNA: TGCGCCAGCAGCTTCTGGGGGGCAGACACTGAAGCTTTCTTT. It codes for CASSFWGADTEAFF. The chain employs TRBV5-1 and TRBJ1-1; tentative D call: TRBD1 (6 bases). Trimming pared 2 bases from V and 3 bases from J, leaving 11 bases between. The CDR3 length is 14 residues. Germline CDR1 is SGHRS and CDR2 is YFSETQ.

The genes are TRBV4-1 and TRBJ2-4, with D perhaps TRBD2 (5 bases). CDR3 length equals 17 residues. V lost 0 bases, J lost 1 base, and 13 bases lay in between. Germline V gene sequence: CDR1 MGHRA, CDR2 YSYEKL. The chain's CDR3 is CASSQDSSLAAKNIQYF. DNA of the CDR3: TGCGCCAGCAGCCAAGATAGCTCTCTAGCCGCCAAAAACATTCAGTACTTC.

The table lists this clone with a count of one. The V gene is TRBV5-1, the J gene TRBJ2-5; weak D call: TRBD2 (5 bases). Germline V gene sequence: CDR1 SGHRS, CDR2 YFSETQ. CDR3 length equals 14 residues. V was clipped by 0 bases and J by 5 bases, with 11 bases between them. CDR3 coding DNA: TGCGCCAGCAGCTTGGGGAGCGGATGGGAGACCCAGTACTTC. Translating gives CASSLGSGWETQYF.

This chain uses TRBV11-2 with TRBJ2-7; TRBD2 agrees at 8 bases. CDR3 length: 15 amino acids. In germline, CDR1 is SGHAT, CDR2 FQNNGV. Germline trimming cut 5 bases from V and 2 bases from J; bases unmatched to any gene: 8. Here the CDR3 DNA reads TGTGCCAGCAGCCCGGCAAGCGGGGGTACCTACGAGCAGTACTTC. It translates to CASSPASGGTYEQYF. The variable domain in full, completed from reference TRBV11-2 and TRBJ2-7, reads EAGVAQSPRYKIIEKRQSVAFWCNPISGHATLYWYQQILGQGPKLLIQFQNNGVVDDSQLPKDRFSAERLKGVDSTLKIQPAKLEDSAVYLCASSPASGGTYEQYFGPGTRLTVT.

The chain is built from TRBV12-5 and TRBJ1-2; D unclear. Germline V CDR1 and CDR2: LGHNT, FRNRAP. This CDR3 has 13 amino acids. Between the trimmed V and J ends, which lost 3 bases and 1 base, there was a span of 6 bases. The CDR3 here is CASGLGSNYGYTF. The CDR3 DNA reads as TGTGCTAGTGGTTTAGGCAGTAACTATGGCTACACCTTC.

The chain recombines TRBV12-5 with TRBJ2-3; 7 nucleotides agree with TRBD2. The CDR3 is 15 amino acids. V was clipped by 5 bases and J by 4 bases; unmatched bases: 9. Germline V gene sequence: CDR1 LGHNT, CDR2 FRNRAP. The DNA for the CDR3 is TGTGCTAGTGGTCGCAGCGGGATGGTGCCAGATACGCAGTATTTT. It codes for CASGRSGMVPDTQYF.